This T cell receptor (beta chain) was documented in a study of T cell responses to AZD1222 COVID-19 vaccine. Regarding the study as a whole: Just a handful of AZD1222 recipients tested seropositive at baseline.

Details on this clone: As yet, its antigen is unknown.

Germline trimming cut 8 bases from V and 10 bases from J; bases unmatched to any gene: 11. CDR3 length: 14 amino acids. Per the germline V gene, CDR1 is MNHEY and CDR2 is SMNVEV (reference sequence). The method was immunoSEQ multiplex PCR; TCRdb's version includes in-frame clones alone and lacks a portion of them. The data show 30,000 to 40,000 clones, roughly 90% seen once. The V call is TRBV27, the J call TRBJ1-6; 7 bases align to TRBD1. The receptor comes from an adult who received the AZD1222 COVID-19 vaccine. Specimen: peripheral blood, collected 28 days after the second AZD1222 dose. The chain's CDR3 is CASGRQGVVSPLHF. The CDR3 DNA reads as TGTGCCAGCGGGAGACAGGGAGTAGTGTCACCCCTCCACTTT.